This TCR beta chain was sequenced in a study of T cells after yellow fever vaccination. TCRdb passed the 5' RACE reads through MiXCR, listing each CDR3 protein once. The sample holds roughly 400,000 distinct CDR3 sequences, 18% seen once. The receptor comes from a man aged 18 to 30 who received the YFV17D yellow fever vaccine. Sample: PBMCs, taken before the yellow fever booster vaccination.

The CDR3 spells CASSYSMGSYYEQYF. CDR3 coding DNA: TGTGCCAGCAGTTACTCGATGGGGAGTTACTACGAGCAGTACTTC. The chain has TRBV6-5 and TRBJ2-7, with a tentative D call TRBD2 (5 bases). The CDR3 spans 15 residues. Germline loops: CDR1 MNHEY, CDR2 SVGAGI. The V end lost 0 bases, the J end lost 3 bases, and 12 bases lay between the germline ends.